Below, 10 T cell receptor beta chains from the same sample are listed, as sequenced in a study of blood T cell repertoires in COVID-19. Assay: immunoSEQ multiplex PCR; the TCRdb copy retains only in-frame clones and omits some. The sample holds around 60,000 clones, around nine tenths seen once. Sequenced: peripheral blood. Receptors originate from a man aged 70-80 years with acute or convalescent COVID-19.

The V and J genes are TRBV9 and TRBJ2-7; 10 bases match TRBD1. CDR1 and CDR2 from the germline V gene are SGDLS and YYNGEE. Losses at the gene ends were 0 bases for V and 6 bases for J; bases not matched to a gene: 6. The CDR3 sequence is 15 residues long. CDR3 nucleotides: TGTGCCAGCAGCGTAGGCCCCCGGACAGGGGGCGAGCAGTACTTC. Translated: CASSVGPRTGGEQYF. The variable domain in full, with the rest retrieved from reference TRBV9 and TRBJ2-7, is DSGVTQTPKHLITATGQRVTLRCSPRSGDLSVYWYQQSLDQGLQFLIQYYNGEERAKGNILERFSAQQFPDLHSELNLSSLELGDSALYFCASSVGPRTGGEQYFGPGTRLTVT.

CDR3 residues: CASSLERQRGNEQFF. The CDR3 coding sequence is TGTGCCAGCAGCTTAGAACGGCAACGGGGCAATGAGCAGTTCTTC. This chain links TRBV5-4 with TRBJ2-1, with D tentatively TRBD2 (5 bases). The CDR3 has 15 residues. Looked up from germline, CDR1 is SGHNT and CDR2 is YYREEE (reference sequence). V shed 2 bases and J shed 6 bases, with 15 bases lying between them. The whole variable domain, filled in from reference TRBV5-4 and TRBJ2-1, reads ETGVTQSPTHLIKTRGQQVTLRCSSQSGHNTVSWYQQALGQGPQFIFQYYREEENGRGNFPPRFSGLQFPNYSSELNVNALELDDSALYLCASSLERQRGNEQFFGPGTRLTVL.

CDR3 loop: CASSQYGASGGGETQYF. Here the CDR3 DNA reads TGTGCCAGCAGCCAATACGGGGCTAGCGGGGGAGGAGAGACCCAGTACTTC. This sequence joins TRBV4-2 and TRBJ2-5, with 10 nucleotides matching TRBD2. V was clipped by 2 bases and J by 4 bases; unmatched bases: 10. The CDR3 has 17 residues. The germline V gene has CDR1 LGHNA and CDR2 YNFKEQ.

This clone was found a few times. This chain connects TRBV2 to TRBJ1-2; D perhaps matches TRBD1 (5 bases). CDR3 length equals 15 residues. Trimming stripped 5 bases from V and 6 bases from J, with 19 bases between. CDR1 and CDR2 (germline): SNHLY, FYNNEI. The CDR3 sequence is CASSYYDAGRDGYTF. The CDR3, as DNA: TGTGCCAGCAGTTATTATGATGCGGGGCGGGATGGCTACACCTTC.

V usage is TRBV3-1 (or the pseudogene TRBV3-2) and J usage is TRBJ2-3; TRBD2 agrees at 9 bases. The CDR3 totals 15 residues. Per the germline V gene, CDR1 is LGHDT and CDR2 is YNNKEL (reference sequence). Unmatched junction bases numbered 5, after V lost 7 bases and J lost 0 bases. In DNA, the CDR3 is TGTGCCAGCACCGCGGGGGGGGTCAGCACAGATACGCAGTATTTT. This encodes CASTAGGVSTDTQYF.

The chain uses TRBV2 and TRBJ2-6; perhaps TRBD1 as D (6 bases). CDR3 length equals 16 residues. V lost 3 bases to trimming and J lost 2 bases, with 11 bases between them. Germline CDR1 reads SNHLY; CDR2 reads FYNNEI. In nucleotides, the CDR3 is TGTGCCAGCAGTGATCAGGGGTCCCCTGGGGCCAACGTCCTGACTTTC. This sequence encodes CASSDQGSPGANVLTF.

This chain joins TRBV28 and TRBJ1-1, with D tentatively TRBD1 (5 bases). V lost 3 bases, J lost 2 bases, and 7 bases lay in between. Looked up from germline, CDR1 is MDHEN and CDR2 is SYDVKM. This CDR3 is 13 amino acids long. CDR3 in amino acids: CASSFGGNTEAFF. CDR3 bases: TGTGCCAGCAGTTTCGGGGGAAACACTGAAGCTTTCTTT.

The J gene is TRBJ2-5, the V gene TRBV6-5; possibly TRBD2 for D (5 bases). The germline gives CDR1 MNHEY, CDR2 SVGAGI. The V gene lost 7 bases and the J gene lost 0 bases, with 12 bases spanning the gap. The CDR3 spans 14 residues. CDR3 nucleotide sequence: TGTGCCAGCAAACGGGGATTGTACCAAGAGACCCAGTACTTC. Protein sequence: CASKRGLYQETQYF.

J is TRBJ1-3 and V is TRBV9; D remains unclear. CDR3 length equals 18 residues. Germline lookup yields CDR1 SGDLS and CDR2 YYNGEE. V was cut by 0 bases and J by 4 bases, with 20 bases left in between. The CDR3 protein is CASSVAGLGGPQGNTIYF. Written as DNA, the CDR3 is TGTGCCAGCAGCGTAGCTGGTCTAGGTGGCCCGCAGGGAAACACCATATATTTT.

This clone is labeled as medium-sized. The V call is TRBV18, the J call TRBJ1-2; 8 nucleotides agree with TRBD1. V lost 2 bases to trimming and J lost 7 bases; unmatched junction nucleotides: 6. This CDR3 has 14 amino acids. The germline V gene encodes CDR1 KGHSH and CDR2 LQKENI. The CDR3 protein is CASSPKQGGTGYTF. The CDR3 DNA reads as TGTGCCAGCTCACCAAAACAGGGGGGAACTGGCTACACCTTC.